These 32 T cell receptor beta chains originate from one sample sequenced in a study of regulatory T cells in long-lasting Graves disease. TCR beta libraries were built with iRepertoire HTBI primers and Arm-PCR of CDR3 regions. From the multiplex PCR reads, TCRdb called clonotypes with MiXCR, one entry per CDR3 protein. The sample carries a few hundred thousand distinct CDR3 sequences, about 19% recorded once. Time point described: newly diagnosed GD, antithyroid drugs for less than 3 months. Scientists built the TCR library using RNA that was extracted from PBMCs. The same specimen was also included in a second study, on T cells in Graves' hyperthyroidism and ophthalmopathy.

Sequencing was performed on peripheral blood mononuclear cells (PBMCs), taken at new diagnosis, from a patient treated with antithyroid drugs. These receptors were obtained from a woman aged 25 to 39 with Graves disease.

The CDR3 loop reads CASSLDFGLLGQYF. The DNA for the CDR3 is TGTGCCAGCAGCTTAGATTTCGGTCTCCTCGGGCAGTACTTC. V usage is TRBV7-9 and J usage is TRBJ2-7; D is unresolved. The CDR3 totals 14 residues. The germline V gene has CDR1 SEHNR and CDR2 FQNEAQ (reference sequence). Trimming cost V 1 base and J 9 bases, with 16 bases left between them. Supplemented by reference TRBV7-9 and TRBJ2-7, the full variable domain reads DTGVSQNPRHKITKRGQNVTFRCDPISEHNRLYWYRQTLGQGPEFLTYFQNEAQLEKSRLLSDRFSAERPKGSFSTLEIQRTEQGDSAMYLCASSLDFGLLGQYFGPGTRLTVT.

This clonotype was detected ten times or more. This chain connects TRBV11-2 to TRBJ2-1, with D possibly matching TRBD2 (6 bases). The CDR3 is 15 amino acids. V was clipped by 5 bases and J by 1 base, with 12 bases between them. In germline, CDR1 is SGHAT, CDR2 FQNNGV. CDR3 loop: CASSPGLASYNEQFF. The CDR3 DNA reads TGTGCCAGCAGCCCGGGGCTAGCGTCCTACAATGAGCAGTTCTTC.

This clonotype appeared many times. The chain uses TRBV6-5 and TRBJ1-2; 9 bases align to TRBD1. The CDR3 runs to 16 residues. Germline CDR1 reads MNHEY; CDR2 reads SVGAGI. V lost 2 bases to trimming and J lost 1 base; unmatched junction nucleotides: 5. In DNA, the CDR3 is TGTGCCAGCAGTTACGAGGGACAGGGCTTTAACTATGGCTACACCTTC. Translation gives CASSYEGQGFNYGYTF.

This clonotype appeared many times. The chain carries TRBV3-1 and TRBJ1-4, with D uncertain. CDR1 and CDR2 from the germline V gene are LGHDT and YNNKEL (reference sequence). This CDR3 comprises 13 residues. V was clipped by 1 base and J by 6 bases, with 6 bases between them. The CDR3 DNA reads TGTGCCAGCAGCCAAGCCTGGGATGAAAAACTGTTTTTT. Its protein is CASSQAWDEKLFF.

In its sample, this clonotype was seen a few times. A much larger clonotype is one base distant, so this may be a read error. The chain links TRBV7-9 to TRBJ2-1; D gene ambiguous. This CDR3 has 15 residues. The germline V gene has CDR1 SEHNR and CDR2 FQNEAQ (reference sequence). The CDR3 reads CASSLYPPPYNERFF. The CDR3 nucleotides read TGTGCCAGCAGCCTCTATCCTCCCCCCTACAATGAGCGGTTCTTC.

The rearrangement links TRBV12-3 or TRBV12-4 to TRBJ2-1; D might be TRBD2 (5 bases). The CDR3 runs 13 residues. V was clipped by 1 base and J by 9 bases, with 10 bases between them. CDR3 residues: CASSLGGRGEQFF. The CDR3 bases are TGTGCCAGCAGTTTAGGCGGACGGGGTGAGCAGTTCTTC.

In this sample, this clonotype turned up many times. V is TRBV5-1 and J is TRBJ2-1, with TRBD2 matching 13 bases. V was pared by 4 bases and J by 6 bases, with 4 bases of the junction left unmatched. The germline V gene encodes CDR1 SGHRS and CDR2 YFSETQ. The CDR3 totals 15 residues. The CDR3 reads CASSIRLAGGNEQFF. The CDR3 DNA is TGCGCCAGCAGCATAAGACTAGCGGGAGGCAATGAGCAGTTCTTC.

This clonotype was detected only a few times. This rearrangement joins TRBV29-1 to TRBJ1-2; D is ambiguous. CDR3 length equals 13 residues. V gave up 6 bases and J gave up 4 bases, with 15 bases separating them. Per the germline V gene, CDR1 is SQVTM and CDR2 is ANQGSEA. In nucleotides, the CDR3 is TGCAGCGTCCCCACCGGGTCCAGCTATGGCTACACCTTC. Protein: CSVPTGSSYGYTF.

This clonotype has ten or more counts. The chain combines TRBV7-9 with TRBJ1-1, with TRBD1 identical over 7 bases. V lost 6 bases to trimming and J lost 1 base; unmatched junction nucleotides: 5. The CDR3 is 14 residues long. From germline, CDR1 is SEHNR and CDR2 FQNEAQ (reference sequence). CDR3 in amino acids: CASRPDRRNTEAFF. The CDR3, as DNA: TGTGCCAGCAGACCGGACAGGAGGAACACTGAAGCTTTCTTT.

This clonotype was found many times. The junction departs from germline at one end; a sequencing error may be responsible. The rearrangement uses TRBV6-1 and TRBJ1-2; 7 nucleotides agree with TRBD1. CDR1 MNHNS and CDR2 SASEGT come from the germline V gene. This CDR3 is built from 14 residues. CDR3 sequence reads: CASRETGNTYGYTF. The CDR3 DNA reads TGTGCCAGCCGTGAGACAGGGAATACGTATGGCTACACCTTC.

There are a few counts of this clonotype. One base away lies a much larger clone, so this may be a sequencing read error. The DNA of the CDR3 is TGTGCCAGCAGCCCGTACACAGTGGCGACCCAGTACTTC. This codes for CASSPYTVATQYF. V is TRBV7-8 and J is TRBJ2-5; D gene ambiguous. CDR1 is SGHVS, CDR2 FQNEAQ, per germline. The CDR3 length is 13 residues. V gave up 5 bases and J gave up 7 bases, with 14 bases separating them.

The sample holds a few counts of this clonotype. The chain couples TRBV4-2 to TRBJ2-3, with 12 bases identical to TRBD2. The J call is in doubt because the DNA end fits TRBJ2-5 better. The CDR3 sequence is 16 residues long. The germline CDR1 and CDR2 sequences are LGHNA and YNFKEQ. The CDR3 is CASSLWTSGTLETQYF. CDR3 DNA sequence: TGTGCCAGCAGCCTGTGGACTAGCGGGACTTTAGAGACCCAGTACTTC.

The chain uses TRBV2 and TRBJ2-3; 15 bases are a match to TRBD2. CDR1 is SNHLY, CDR2 FYNNEI, per germline. The ends lost 8 bases at V and 1 base at J; junction bases unmatched: 10. The CDR3 length is 18 residues. Here the CDR3 DNA reads TGTGCCAGCCAGTCGAGGACTAGCGGGAGGGGGCGCACAGATACGCAGTATTTT. Protein: CASQSRTSGRGRTDTQYF.

The chain uses TRBV19 and TRBJ2-3; weak D call: TRBD2 (5 bases). Trimming took off 6 bases at V and 5 bases at J, with 18 bases between the two ends. The CDR3 sequence is 15 residues long. CDR1 LNHDA and CDR2 SQIVND come from the germline V gene (reference sequence). The CDR3 nucleotides are TGTGCCAGTAGCCCCCCCACCGGGGTGGGAGATACGCAGTATTTT. It is translated as CASSPPTGVGDTQYF.

This clonotype was seen many times. The CDR3 region has the DNA TGTGCCAGCACATTAAAGTTGAACACTGAAGCTTTCTTT. Translated: CASTLKLNTEAFF. V and J are TRBV25-1 and TRBJ1-1; D remains ambiguous. Trimming took off 7 bases at V and 0 bases at J, with 9 bases between the two ends. The CDR3 is 13 amino acids. Germline CDR1 and CDR2: MGHDK and SYGVNS.

This clonotype was counted a few times. As the CDR3 is not closed by the conserved phenylalanine or tryptophan, this likely results from a read error. The chain carries TRBV20-1 and TRBJ2-7, with TRBD1 identical over 9 bases. Germline V CDR1 and CDR2: DFQATT, SNEGSKA (reference sequence). The CDR3 is 12 residues long. V lost 4 bases to trimming and J lost 6 bases; unmatched junction nucleotides: 4. The CDR3 sequence: CSATPDRGEQYS. Here the CDR3 DNA reads TGCAGTGCTACCCCGGACAGGGGCGAGCAGTACTCC.

This chain connects TRBV18 to TRBJ1-3; D unresolved. Germline V CDR1 and CDR2: KGHSH, LQKENI. CDR3 length equals 18 residues. Trimming shortened V by 2 bases and J by 0 bases, and 17 bases separated the two germline ends. The CDR3 here is CASSPSIPKATSGNTIYF. The CDR3 region has the DNA TGTGCCAGCTCACCATCGATTCCTAAGGCAACCTCTGGAAACACCATATATTTT.

The chain carries TRBV20-1 and TRBJ1-1; D unclear. The germline V gene has CDR1 DFQATT and CDR2 SNEGSKA (reference sequence). The CDR3 sequence is 14 residues long. V gave up 6 bases and J gave up 0 bases, with 14 bases separating them. The CDR3 DNA is TGCAGTGCCACTCGTTGGGGTATGAACACTGAAGCTTTCTTT. It yields the protein CSATRWGMNTEAFF.

This clonotype was observed a few times. The chain links TRBV12-3 or TRBV12-4 to TRBJ1-5; 8 bases map to TRBD1. The CDR3 sequence is 16 residues long. Trimming cost V 1 base and J 3 bases; bases outside gene matches: 5. The CDR3 region has the DNA TGTGCCAGCAGTTTAGGCGGACAGGGCAACAATCAGCCCCAGCATTTT. It yields the protein CASSLGGQGNNQPQHF.

For this clonotype: A much larger clone lies one base from this, so it may be a read error. The chain combines TRBV27 with TRBJ2-3; 8 bases fit TRBD2. The CDR3 length is 19 residues. Germline assignment: CDR1 MNHEY and CDR2 SMNVEV (reference sequence). With V trimmed by 5 bases and J by 2 bases, 18 bases remained unmatched. The CDR3 here is CASSESAPPSGGHTDTQYF. The CDR3 DNA reads TGTGCCAGCAGTGAGTCAGCCCCCCCCAGCGGGGGACACACAGATACGCAGTATTTT.

This clonotype appeared a few times. This chain connects TRBV6-1 to TRBJ2-6, with D perhaps TRBD2 (5 bases). Germline lookup yields CDR1 MNHNS and CDR2 SASEGT. This CDR3 has 15 residues. V was trimmed by 4 bases and J by 1 base, leaving 8 bases between them. The CDR3: CASSVGNSGANVLTF. As DNA, the CDR3 is TGTGCCAGCAGTGTCGGGAATTCTGGGGCCAACGTCCTGACTTTC.

This clonotype occurred many times. The chain couples TRBV12-3 or TRBV12-4 to TRBJ1-3; D might be TRBD1 (6 bases). Trimming removed 11 bases from V and 0 bases from J, with 14 bases in between. This CDR3 spans 14 amino acids. The DNA of the CDR3 is TGTGCCGGAAGGGACACGAACTCTGGAAACACCATATATTTT. It codes for CAGRDTNSGNTIYF.

This rearrangement joins TRBV30 to TRBJ1-5; D unclear. V was cut by 0 bases and J by 2 bases, with 11 bases left in between. The CDR3 is made up of 15 amino acids. Germline V lookup: CDR1 GTSNPN, CDR2 SVGIG (reference sequence). The CDR3, as DNA: TGTGCCTGGAGTGTACAGACCTGGGGCAATCAGCCCCAGCATTTT. Translation: CAWSVQTWGNQPQHF. Full variable domain (remainder filled in from reference TRBV30 and TRBJ1-5): SQTIHQWPATLVQPVGSPLSLECTVEGTSNPNLYWYRQAAGRGLQLLFYSVGIGQISSEVPQNLSASRPQDRQFILSSKKLLLSDSGFYLCAWSVQTWGNQPQHFGDGTRLSIL.

This clonotype was found many times. V gene TRBV27 combines with J gene TRBJ2-3, with a weak D call TRBD2 (5 bases). Germline lookup yields CDR1 MNHEY and CDR2 SMNVEV (reference sequence). V lost 2 bases, J lost 0 bases, and 9 bases lay in between. The CDR3 loop spans 15 amino acids. CDR3 loop: CASSLLSGSTDTQYF. The DNA of the CDR3 is TGTGCCAGCAGTTTACTGAGCGGCAGCACAGATACGCAGTATTTT.

The sample holds many counts of this clonotype. This chain joins TRBV11-2 and TRBJ1-1; 8 bases map to TRBD1. Germline CDR1 reads SGHAT; CDR2 reads FQNNGV. This CDR3 region has 14 residues. Trimming at V came to 1 base and at J to 5 bases, leaving 3 bases not matched to a gene. CDR3 DNA sequence: TGTGCCAGCAGCTTAGGGACAGGGCAGACTGAAGCTTTCTTT. This encodes CASSLGTGQTEAFF.

This chain connects TRBV6-5 to TRBJ1-2, with D perhaps TRBD1 (6 bases). Germline CDR1 is MNHEY and CDR2 is SVGAGI. This CDR3 is 13 amino acids long. The V gene lost 4 bases and the J gene lost 6 bases, with 12 bases spanning the gap. Here the CDR3 DNA reads TGTGCCAGCAGTTTGTATCAGGGGAATGGCTACACCTTC. Translated, it gives CASSLYQGNGYTF.

Many counts were recorded for this clonotype. The chain recombines TRBV7-9 with TRBJ2-2, with TRBD1 matching over 8 bases. With 6 bases clipped from V and 6 bases from J, the junction kept 12 bases outside the gene matches. CDR1 and CDR2 (germline): SEHNR, FQNEAQ (reference sequence). CDR3 length equals 16 residues. Written as DNA, the CDR3 is TGTGCCAGCAGGGATGTGGCAGGGGGCGTCGCCGGGGAGCTGTTTTTT. Translating gives CASRDVAGGVAGELFF.

This clonotype came up many times. The V gene is TRBV12-3 or TRBV12-4, the J gene TRBJ1-1; D may be TRBD1 (6 bases). The CDR3 sequence is 14 residues long. Trimming stripped 5 bases from V and 1 base from J, with 11 bases between. The CDR3 nucleotides read TGTGCCAGCAGTCCAGGGGTCCAGAACACTGAAGCTTTCTTT. This encodes CASSPGVQNTEAFF.

This clonotype was picked up one time. The chain combines TRBV6-9 with TRBJ1-3; 7 nucleotides align to TRBD1. The germline V gene encodes CDR1 MNHGY and CDR2 SVAAGI. CDR3 size: 17 residues. The junction had 12 bases not matched to a gene; V was cut back by 3 bases and J by 4 bases. The CDR3 DNA is TGTGCCAGCAGTTACTCCCCGGGAACAGGGGAGGGAAACACCATATATTTT. It codes for CASSYSPGTGEGNTIYF.

This clonotype was detected only a few times. Given a much more abundant clone one base away, this may be a read error. The chain couples TRBV9 to TRBJ2-5, with TRBD1 matching over 8 bases. The CDR3 contains 15 residues. Germline V lookup: CDR1 SGDLS, CDR2 YYNGEE. The DNA for the CDR3 is TGTGGCAGCAGCGTAGCCCAGGGGGCTTGGGAGACCCAGTACTTC. Protein: CGSSVAQGAWETQYF.

This clonotype was counted ten times or more. The chain combines TRBV7-2 with TRBJ1-2; 9 positions match TRBD1. Losses at the gene ends were 5 bases for V and 6 bases for J; bases not matched to a gene: 10. Germline loops: CDR1 SGHTA, CDR2 FQGNSA. The CDR3 totals 15 residues. CDR3 nucleotide sequence: TGTGCCAGCAGCACACAGGGGGCTTGGTTAAATGGCTACACCTTC. Its protein product is CASSTQGAWLNGYTF.

This clonotype was counted at least ten times. This rearrangement joins TRBV6-4 to TRBJ2-5, with D perhaps TRBD1 or TRBD2 (5 bases each). Trimming took 5 bases from V and 2 from J, leaving 15 bases between them. CDR3 length: 15 residues. Per germline, CDR1 MRHNA and CDR2 SNTAGT. The CDR3 sequence is CASSPQGGGQETQYF. The CDR3 DNA follows: TGTGCCAGCAGTCCGCAGGGTGGGGGTCAAGAGACCCAGTACTTC.